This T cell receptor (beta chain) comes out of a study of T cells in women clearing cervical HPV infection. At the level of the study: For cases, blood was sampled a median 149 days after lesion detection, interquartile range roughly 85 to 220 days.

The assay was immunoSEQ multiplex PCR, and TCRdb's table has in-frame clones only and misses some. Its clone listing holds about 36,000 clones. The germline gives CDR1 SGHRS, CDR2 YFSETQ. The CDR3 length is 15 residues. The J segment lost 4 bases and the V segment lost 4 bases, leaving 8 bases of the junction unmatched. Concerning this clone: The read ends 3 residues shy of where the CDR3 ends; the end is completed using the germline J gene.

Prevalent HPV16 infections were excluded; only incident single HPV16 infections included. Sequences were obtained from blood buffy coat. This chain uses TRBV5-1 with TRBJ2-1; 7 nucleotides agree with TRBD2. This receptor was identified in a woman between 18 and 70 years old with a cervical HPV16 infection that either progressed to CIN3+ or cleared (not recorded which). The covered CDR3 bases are TGCGCCAGCAGCATAGCGGGCCAACTTTACAATGAG. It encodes CASSIAGQLYNE. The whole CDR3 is CASSIAGQLYNEQFF.